Below are 10 T cell receptor beta chains sequenced from a single sample in a study of blood T cell repertoires in COVID-19. Measured with immunoSEQ multiplex PCR; TCRdb has only the in-frame clones, and not every one. The sample consists of about 130,000 clones, about 91% of them appearing once. The material sequenced was peripheral blood. The receptors were gathered from a man between 50 and 59 years old with acute or convalescent COVID-19.

The gene calls are TRBV10-3 and TRBJ1-6; 7 bases fit TRBD1. CDR3 length: 16 residues. Germline trimming cut 1 base from V and 6 bases from J; bases unmatched to any gene: 6. CDR1 is ENHRY and CDR2 is SYGVKD in the germline V gene. CDR3 sequence reads: CAISEWGDSRNSPLHF. CDR3 nucleotide sequence: TGTGCCATCAGTGAGTGGGGGGACAGTCGTAATTCACCCCTCCACTTT.

The V call is TRBV5-8, the J call TRBJ1-3, with unresolved D. Germline V CDR1 and CDR2: SGHTS, YDEGEE. The CDR3 covers 15 residues. V shed 6 bases and J shed 0 bases, with 13 bases lying between them. In DNA, the CDR3 is TGTGCCAGCATCCCCCTGAGGAGCTCTGGAAACACCATATATTTT. As protein: CASIPLRSSGNTIYF.

The chain links TRBV7-8 to TRBJ2-3; D not certain. The CDR3 length is 12 residues. Trimming took 5 bases from V and 5 from J, leaving 8 bases between them. CDR1 and CDR2 (germline): SGHVS, FQNEAQ. CDR3 DNA sequence: TGTGCCAGCAGCCCCTCTAGAGATACGCAGTATTTT. It encodes CASSPSRDTQYF.

V is TRBV19 and J is TRBJ1-2, with TRBD1 as a possible D gene (6 bases). CDR1 is LNHDA, CDR2 SQIVND, per germline (reference sequence). Deletions cut 2 bases from V and 2 bases from J, with 18 bases between. This CDR3 has 17 residues. CDR3 loop: CASSIRWQGRWNYGYTF. The DNA of the CDR3 is TGTGCCAGTAGTATACGGTGGCAGGGGCGGTGGAACTATGGCTACACCTTC. Complete variable domain (other parts from reference TRBV19 and TRBJ1-2): DGGITQSPKYLFRKEGQNVTLSCEQNLNHDAMYWYRQDPGQGLRLIYYSQIVNDFQKGDIAEGYSVSREKKESFPLTVTSAQKNPTAFYLCASSIRWQGRWNYGYTFGSGTRLTVV.

This clone was observed a handful of times. The chain couples TRBV21-1 to TRBJ2-1; the DNA was not compared with TRBD1, the D call given in the table. TRBV21-1 is a recognized pseudogene. The CDR3 length is 16 residues. Written as DNA, the CDR3 is TGTGCCAGCAGCAAAAAGGGCGGACAGGGGGAAAATATACAGTTCTTC. Its translation: CASSKKGGQGENIQFF.

V gene TRBV10-2 combines with J gene TRBJ2-3, with 8 nucleotides matching TRBD2. The CDR3 contains 14 residues. The junction had 2 bases not matched to a gene; V was cut back by 5 bases and J by 1 base. Germline CDR1 is WSHSY and CDR2 is SAAADI. In DNA, the CDR3 is TGCGCCAGCAGTTCGGGAGGGGGCACAGATACGCAGTATTTT. Its translation is CASSSGGGTDTQYF.

The rearrangement links TRBV5-1 to TRBJ2-7, with a weak D call TRBD2 (6 bases). The germline V gene encodes CDR1 SGHRS and CDR2 YFSETQ. The CDR3 is 16 amino acids. V lost 2 bases to trimming and J lost 5 bases, with 20 bases between them. CDR3 loop: CASSFGSGELIHEQYF. The CDR3 DNA sequence: TGCGCCAGCAGCTTTGGTTCGGGAGAACTGATCCACGAGCAGTACTTC.

The V and J genes are TRBV28 and TRBJ2-3; weak D call: TRBD2 (6 bases). The germline V gene encodes CDR1 MDHEN and CDR2 SYDVKM. The CDR3 is made up of 15 amino acids. Trimming removed 6 bases at V and 5 bases at J, with 18 bases between. Here the CDR3 reads CASSRGTGAQDTQYF. The CDR3 bases are TGTGCCAGCAGCCGGGGAACGGGAGCCCAAGATACGCAGTATTTT.

This chain connects TRBV18 to TRBJ1-5, with D hard to call. V lost 3 bases and J lost 3, with 12 bases in between. The germline V gene encodes CDR1 KGHSH and CDR2 LQKENI. CDR3 length: 15 residues. The CDR3 bases are TGTGCCAGCTCACCGATGGACTTACCCAATCAGCCCCAGCATTTT. Protein product: CASSPMDLPNQPQHF.

Only one count was recorded for this clone. The rearrangement uses TRBV5-4 and TRBJ2-3; 9 bases match TRBD1. The CDR3 is 15 residues long. V was clipped by 0 bases and J by 4 bases; unmatched bases: 3. From germline, CDR1 is SGHNT and CDR2 YYREEE (reference sequence). The CDR3 protein is CASSLAQGASDTQYF. CDR3 DNA: TGTGCCAGCAGCTTGGCACAGGGGGCATCAGATACGCAGTATTTT. Full variable domain (outside the CDR3, taken from reference TRBV5-4 and TRBJ2-3): ETGVTQSPTHLIKTRGQQVTLRCSSQSGHNTVSWYQQALGQGPQFIFQYYREEENGRGNFPPRFSGLQFPNYSSELNVNALELDDSALYLCASSLAQGASDTQYFGPGTRLTVL.